The 24 T cell receptor beta chains given below trace back to one sample, sequenced in a study of blood T cell repertoires in COVID-19. Data came from immunoSEQ multiplex PCR; TCRdb stores just in-frame clones and leaves some out. The sample includes about 190,000 clones, 75% to 90% of them seen just once. The specimen sequenced was peripheral blood. Every receptor here comes from a man aged 25 to 40 with acute or convalescent COVID-19.

The chain couples TRBV5-1 to TRBJ1-5, with 10 bases identical to TRBD1. Germline V gives CDR1 SGHRS, CDR2 YFSETQ. This CDR3 region has 14 residues. Germline trimming cut 4 bases from V and 5 bases from J; bases unmatched to any gene: 3. The CDR3 DNA reads TGCGCCAGCAGCCGGACAGGGGGAGATCAGCCCCAGCATTTT. Protein sequence: CASSRTGGDQPQHF.

The V and J genes are TRBV9 and TRBJ2-7; TRBD1 matches at 8 bases. With 0 bases clipped from V and 2 bases from J, the junction kept 4 bases outside the gene matches. Germline V gene lookup returns CDR1 SGDLS and CDR2 YYNGEE. This CDR3 spans 15 amino acids. CDR3 protein: CASSVAGGHTYEQYF. DNA for the CDR3: TGTGCCAGCAGCGTAGCAGGGGGCCACACCTACGAGCAGTACTTC.

V is TRBV30 and J is TRBJ1-3; 7 nucleotides align to TRBD1. The CDR3 sequence is 15 residues long. Germline lookup yields CDR1 GTSNPN and CDR2 SVGIG (reference sequence). Trimming took 4 bases from V and 0 from J; bases not matched to a gene: 6. The CDR3 sequence: CAWTGTAYSGNTIYF. Here the CDR3 DNA reads TGTGCCTGGACCGGGACAGCCTACTCTGGAAACACCATATATTTT.

The chain uses TRBV19 and TRBJ2-1; 9 nucleotides match TRBD2. Germline V CDR1 and CDR2: LNHDA, SQIVND (reference sequence). This CDR3 contains 14 residues. V lost 4 bases, J lost 3 bases, and 1 base stayed unmatched. The CDR3 region is CASSSGRVYNEQFF. For the CDR3, the DNA is TGTGCCAGTAGTAGCGGGAGGGTCTACAATGAGCAGTTCTTC.

The genes are TRBV18 and TRBJ1-3; 8 positions agree with TRBD1. The J segment lost 2 bases and the V segment lost 3 bases, leaving 3 bases of the junction unmatched. Germline V gives CDR1 KGHSH, CDR2 LQKENI. This CDR3 is 15 amino acids long. DNA for the CDR3: TGTGCCAGCTCACCCCTGGACAGGGCTGGAAACACCATATATTTT. Its translation is CASSPLDRAGNTIYF.

Only one count was recorded for this clone. The chain uses TRBV4-1 and TRBJ1-1, with a possible D match to TRBD1 (5 bases). This CDR3 has 15 residues. With 3 bases removed from V and 2 bases from J, the gap between germline ends came to 13 bases. The germline V gene has CDR1 MGHRA and CDR2 YSYEKL. The CDR3 loop is CASSQKMGGNTEAFF. CDR3 DNA: TGCGCCAGCAGCCAGAAAATGGGGGGAAACACTGAAGCTTTCTTT.

This chain joins TRBV7-9 and TRBJ1-1; D unclear. Trimming shortened V by 8 bases and J by 1 base, and 14 bases separated the two germline ends. The CDR3 has 14 amino acids. Germline V gene sequence: CDR1 SEHNR, CDR2 FQNEAQ (reference sequence). In DNA form, the CDR3 reads TGTGCCAGCGAGTCCAGAGGTGAGAACACTGAAGCTTTCTTT. It encodes CASESRGENTEAFF.

This clone showed up just once. The V and J genes are TRBV2 and TRBJ1-5, with TRBD1 as a possible D gene (5 bases). Trimming removed 3 bases from V and 6 bases from J, with 12 bases in between. Germline values: CDR1 SNHLY, CDR2 FYNNEI. The CDR3 consists of 14 residues. The CDR3 DNA is TGTGCCAGCAGTGAGCGCAGGGCGGCTCAGCCCCAGCATTTT. Its protein is CASSERRAAQPQHF. Based on the CDR3 plus reference TRBV2 and TRBJ1-5, the full variable domain is EPEVTQTPSHQVTQMGQEVILRCVPISNHLYFYWYRQILGQKVEFLVSFYNNEISEKSEIFDDQFSVERPDGSNFTLKIRSTKLEDSAMYFCASSERRAAQPQHFGDGTRLSIL.

There are a few counts of this clone. V and J are TRBV28 and TRBJ1-5, with D perhaps TRBD1 (5 bases). There are 15 residues in the CDR3. Germline V lookup: CDR1 MDHEN, CDR2 SYDVKM. The V end lost 1 base, the J end lost 2 bases, and 9 bases lay between the germline ends. CDR3 protein: CASSLYDSRNQPQHF. CDR3 bases: TGTGCCAGCAGTTTATATGACAGCCGCAATCAGCCCCAGCATTTT.

The chain couples TRBV7-9 to TRBJ1-6; D perhaps matches TRBD1 (5 bases). In germline, CDR1 is SEHNR, CDR2 FQNEAQ (reference sequence). The CDR3 extends over 17 amino acids. V was shortened by 5 bases and J by 7 bases, with 21 bases between the two germline ends. CDR3 sequence reads: CASSPFIMRQPNSPLHF. Written as DNA, the CDR3 is TGTGCCAGCAGCCCATTCATAATGAGACAGCCAAATTCACCCCTCCACTTT.

V usage is TRBV4-1 and J usage is TRBJ2-3; TRBD1 aligns across 12 bases. This CDR3 has 15 amino acids. V dropped 7 bases and J dropped 4; count of bases not matched to a gene: 6. Per the germline V gene, CDR1 is MGHRA and CDR2 is YSYEKL. For the CDR3, the DNA is TGCGCCAGCAACCCGGGGACAGGGGGCCCAGATACGCAGTATTTT. It specifies CASNPGTGGPDTQYF.

The chain links TRBV2 to TRBJ2-7, with 7 positions matching TRBD1. Germline V lookup: CDR1 SNHLY, CDR2 FYNNEI. V shed 0 bases, J shed 2 bases, and the junction held 7 bases outside the gene matches. The CDR3 contains 16 residues. The CDR3 loop reads CASSEAGQGDPYEQYF. CDR3 bases: TGTGCCAGCAGTGAAGCTGGTCAGGGGGATCCCTACGAGCAGTACTTC.

The chain has TRBV4-1 and TRBJ2-5; TRBD2 is a possible D gene (5 bases). This CDR3 is 15 amino acids long. Per germline, CDR1 MGHRA and CDR2 YSYEKL. Trimming took off 2 bases at V and 4 bases at J, with 14 bases between the two ends. The CDR3 protein is CASSQSPGLGETQYF. In DNA form, the CDR3 reads TGCGCCAGCAGCCAAAGTCCGGGGTTGGGAGAGACCCAGTACTTC.

The chain joins TRBV11-3 to TRBJ1-3; D gene unclear. Germline assignment: CDR1 SGHNT and CDR2 YENEEA. V was pared by 5 bases and J by 4 bases, with 12 bases between. CDR3 length equals 14 residues. The CDR3, as DNA: TGTGCCAGCAGCCCCGCTGGCGGCGGAAACACCATATATTTT. Protein product: CASSPAGGGNTIYF. The whole variable domain, filled in from reference TRBV11-3 and TRBJ1-3, reads EAGVVQSPRYKIIEKKQPVAFWCNPISGHNTLYWYLQNLGQGPELLIRYENEEAVDDSQLPKDRFSAERLKGVDSTLKIQPAELGDSAVYLCASSPAGGGNTIYFGEGSWLTVV.

The chain carries TRBV5-8 and TRBJ1-6; TRBD1 agrees at 10 bases. Germline CDR1 SGHTS, CDR2 YDEGEE. The CDR3 loop spans 16 amino acids. V gave up 3 bases and J gave up 7 bases; unmatched junction bases: 7. CDR3 sequence: CASSSRQGAKNSPLHF. The DNA for the CDR3 is TGTGCCAGCAGCTCCCGACAGGGGGCGAAGAATTCACCCCTCCACTTT. The whole variable domain, remainder taken from reference TRBV5-8 and TRBJ1-6, is EAGVTQSPTHLIKTRGQQATLRCSPISGHTSVYWYQQALGLGLQFLLWYDEGEERNRGNFPPRFSGRQFPNYSSELNVNALELEDSALYLCASSSRQGAKNSPLHFGNGTRLTVT.

The V call is TRBV30, the J call TRBJ1-2, with a weak D call TRBD1 (5 bases). Germline assignment: CDR1 GTSNPN and CDR2 SVGIG (reference sequence). This CDR3 region has 12 residues. Trimming removed 3 bases at V and 7 bases at J, with 12 bases between. The CDR3 sequence is CAWSALRGGYTF. CDR3 sequence (DNA): TGTGCCTGGAGCGCTCTAAGGGGTGGCTACACCTTC.

The chain joins TRBV5-1 to TRBJ1-2; 8 nucleotides match TRBD1. V lost 4 bases and J lost 4; bases outside the gene matches: 9. Germline V lookup: CDR1 SGHRS, CDR2 YFSETQ. The CDR3 has 15 amino acids. CDR3 in amino acids: CASSPNEGQVYGYTF. The CDR3 DNA is TGCGCCAGCAGCCCGAACGAGGGACAGGTCTATGGCTACACCTTC.

The chain combines TRBV11-3 with TRBJ2-1; 12 bases map to TRBD2. Trimming removed 5 bases from V and 5 bases from J; junction bases left unmatched: 7. CDR3 length: 16 amino acids. Per the germline V gene, CDR1 is SGHNT and CDR2 is YENEEA. This CDR3 reads CASSTSSGRGHNEQFF. As DNA, the CDR3 is TGTGCCAGCAGCACATCTAGCGGGAGGGGACACAATGAGCAGTTCTTC.

V usage is TRBV5-1 and J usage is TRBJ2-3; no reliable D call. This CDR3 has 15 residues. The germline V gene encodes CDR1 SGHRS and CDR2 YFSETQ. Trimming pared 0 bases from V and 5 bases from J, leaving 13 bases between. The CDR3 is CASSLAGAVVDTQYF. The DNA for the CDR3 is TGCGCCAGCAGCTTGGCCGGCGCGGTAGTAGATACGCAGTATTTT. Based on the CDR3 plus reference TRBV5-1 and TRBJ2-3, the full variable domain is KAGVTQTPRYLIKTRGQQVTLSCSPISGHRSVSWYQQTPGQGLQFLFEYFSETQRNKGNFPGRFSGRQFSNSRSEMNVSTLELGDSALYLCASSLAGAVVDTQYFGPGTRLTVL.

V gene TRBV5-1 combines with J gene TRBJ1-2, with TRBD1 matching over 12 bases. This CDR3 region has 17 residues. CDR1 and CDR2 (germline): SGHRS, YFSETQ. Unmatched junction bases numbered 5, after V lost 1 base and J lost 1 base. CDR3 sequence reads: CASSLRGTGGFNYGYTF. The CDR3 nucleotides are TGCGCCAGCAGCTTGAGGGGGACAGGGGGCTTTAACTATGGCTACACCTTC.

V and J are TRBV5-1 and TRBJ2-1, with TRBD2 matching over 10 bases. The CDR3 extends over 16 amino acids. The germline gives CDR1 SGHRS, CDR2 YFSETQ. V shed 4 bases, J shed 0 bases, and the junction held 4 bases outside the gene matches. This CDR3 is CASSSTSGVSYNEQFF. DNA of the CDR3: TGCGCCAGCAGCAGTACTAGCGGGGTCTCCTACAATGAGCAGTTCTTC. Filled out from reference TRBV5-1 and TRBJ2-1, the complete variable domain reads KAGVTQTPRYLIKTRGQQVTLSCSPISGHRSVSWYQQTPGQGLQFLFEYFSETQRNKGNFPGRFSGRQFSNSRSEMNVSTLELGDSALYLCASSSTSGVSYNEQFFGPGTRLTVL.

This clone appeared once. The rearrangement links TRBV18 to TRBJ2-7; possibly TRBD1 for D (5 bases). Germline V CDR1 and CDR2: KGHSH, LQKENI. V gave up 3 bases and J gave up 7 bases, with 13 bases separating them. This CDR3 region has 13 residues. The CDR3 DNA reads as TGTGCCAGCTCACCGGGCAGGGCAGAAGAGCAGTACTTC. Protein: CASSPGRAEEQYF.

V and J are TRBV5-8 and TRBJ2-1, with a weak D call TRBD1 (6 bases). The germline CDR1 and CDR2 sequences are SGHTS and YDEGEE. The CDR3 totals 14 residues. Trimming shortened V by 2 bases and J by 5 bases, and 11 bases separated the two germline ends. The CDR3 loop reads CASSFPGQNNEQFF. CDR3 coding DNA: TGTGCCAGCAGCTTCCCGGGACAAAACAATGAGCAGTTCTTC.

V is TRBV6-5 and J is TRBJ1-2; 7 bases agree with TRBD1. This CDR3 is 15 amino acids long. Germline V gene lookup returns CDR1 MNHEY and CDR2 SVGAGI. Trimming at V came to 6 bases and at J to 2 bases, leaving 9 bases not matched to a gene. Written as DNA, the CDR3 is TGTGCCAGCAGCGAGGCCACGGGACAGAACTATGGCTACACCTTC. Residues: CASSEATGQNYGYTF.